These T cell receptor beta chains were read from a single sample in a study of shared clonotypes between healthy human individuals. Sequencing used immunoSEQ multiplex PCR; TCRdb keeps in-frame clones, though not all of them. The data hold about 1 million clones, with approximately 72% observed a single time. Sequenced input: memory CD4+ T cells sorted from blood. Receptor source: a man aged 18 to 35 in good health. CDR3s include the opening cysteine and the closing phenylalanine or tryptophan. D genes are given only for firm matches. A row's size may be missing; if present it is once, few, many or a size class.

TRBD2	-	TRBV4-1	TRBJ2-7	CASSREEPTSGTAVGAYEQYF
-	-	TRBV11-1	TRBJ2-4	CASSLGATATLAKNIQYF
TRBD1	-	TRBV4-1	TRBJ2-7	CASSRNRGLDEQYF
-	-	TRBV27	TRBJ2-3	CASSSWGDTQYF
-	-	TRBV5-6	TRBJ1-2	CASSLALAVYGYTF
-	-	TRBV5-5	TRBJ1-6	CASSLTAKGGESPLHF
TRBD1	few	TRBV5-1	TRBJ1-2	CASSLGGQGARYGYTF
-	-	TRBV5-1	TRBJ2-3	CASSLDTGTDTQYF
TRBD1	-	TRBV5-6	TRBJ1-4	CASSMDRGRGREKLFF
-	-	TRBV6-5	TRBJ2-7	CASSYSTRNGAYEQYF
TRBD1	-	TRBV6-5	TRBJ2-2	CASKTDRGRTGELFF
TRBD2	few	TRBV2	TRBJ2-7	CASSGSSGVPYEQYF
-	-	TRBV7-9	TRBJ2-5	CASSLALGPQETQYF
-	-	TRBV25-1	TRBJ2-5	CASSDSPLATQYF
-	few	TRBV5-8	TRBJ1-1	CASSLNEAFF
TRBD1	-	TRBV6-1	TRBJ1-5	CASSEAGTGYYSNQPQHF
-	-	TRBV5-1	TRBJ1-5	CASRDCVARQHQPQHF
-	-	TRBV5-1	TRBJ2-2	CASSLGRTELFF
-	-	TRBV28	TRBJ1-1	CASITPKNTEAFF
-	-	TRBV9	TRBJ2-1	CAPGHFFNEQFF
-	-	TRBV4-3	TRBJ2-5	CASSQDVDNQETQYF
-	-	TRBV6-1	TRBJ2-3	CASSAGTPYTQYF
-	-	TRBV18	TRBJ2-7	CASSPQPYEQYF
-	-	TRBV4-1	TRBJ1-1	CASAILGQLNTEAFF
TRBD2	-	TRBV14	TRBJ2-5	CASSLGLAVLGETQYF
-	-	TRBV5-1	TRBJ1-2	CASSLAVPTFNYGYTF
-	few	TRBV5-1	TRBJ2-6	CASSLAGGEGTNVLTF
-	-	TRBV6-1	TRBJ1-2	CASSETGPYGYTF
-	-	TRBV7-9	TRBJ2-4	CASSLARGDIQYF
-	-	TRBV11-2	TRBJ1-1	CASSPAWGGSTEAFF
-	-	TRBV5-1	TRBJ2-2	CASSSTGTHTGELFF
-	-	TRBV5-1	TRBJ2-6	CASSFTDNSGANVLTF
-	-	TRBV25-1	TRBJ2-7	CASSGGTGF
TRBD1	-	TRBV11-2	TRBJ1-6	CASSYGQGGLHF
-	-	TRBV7-7	TRBJ2-2	CASSRDLRGELFF